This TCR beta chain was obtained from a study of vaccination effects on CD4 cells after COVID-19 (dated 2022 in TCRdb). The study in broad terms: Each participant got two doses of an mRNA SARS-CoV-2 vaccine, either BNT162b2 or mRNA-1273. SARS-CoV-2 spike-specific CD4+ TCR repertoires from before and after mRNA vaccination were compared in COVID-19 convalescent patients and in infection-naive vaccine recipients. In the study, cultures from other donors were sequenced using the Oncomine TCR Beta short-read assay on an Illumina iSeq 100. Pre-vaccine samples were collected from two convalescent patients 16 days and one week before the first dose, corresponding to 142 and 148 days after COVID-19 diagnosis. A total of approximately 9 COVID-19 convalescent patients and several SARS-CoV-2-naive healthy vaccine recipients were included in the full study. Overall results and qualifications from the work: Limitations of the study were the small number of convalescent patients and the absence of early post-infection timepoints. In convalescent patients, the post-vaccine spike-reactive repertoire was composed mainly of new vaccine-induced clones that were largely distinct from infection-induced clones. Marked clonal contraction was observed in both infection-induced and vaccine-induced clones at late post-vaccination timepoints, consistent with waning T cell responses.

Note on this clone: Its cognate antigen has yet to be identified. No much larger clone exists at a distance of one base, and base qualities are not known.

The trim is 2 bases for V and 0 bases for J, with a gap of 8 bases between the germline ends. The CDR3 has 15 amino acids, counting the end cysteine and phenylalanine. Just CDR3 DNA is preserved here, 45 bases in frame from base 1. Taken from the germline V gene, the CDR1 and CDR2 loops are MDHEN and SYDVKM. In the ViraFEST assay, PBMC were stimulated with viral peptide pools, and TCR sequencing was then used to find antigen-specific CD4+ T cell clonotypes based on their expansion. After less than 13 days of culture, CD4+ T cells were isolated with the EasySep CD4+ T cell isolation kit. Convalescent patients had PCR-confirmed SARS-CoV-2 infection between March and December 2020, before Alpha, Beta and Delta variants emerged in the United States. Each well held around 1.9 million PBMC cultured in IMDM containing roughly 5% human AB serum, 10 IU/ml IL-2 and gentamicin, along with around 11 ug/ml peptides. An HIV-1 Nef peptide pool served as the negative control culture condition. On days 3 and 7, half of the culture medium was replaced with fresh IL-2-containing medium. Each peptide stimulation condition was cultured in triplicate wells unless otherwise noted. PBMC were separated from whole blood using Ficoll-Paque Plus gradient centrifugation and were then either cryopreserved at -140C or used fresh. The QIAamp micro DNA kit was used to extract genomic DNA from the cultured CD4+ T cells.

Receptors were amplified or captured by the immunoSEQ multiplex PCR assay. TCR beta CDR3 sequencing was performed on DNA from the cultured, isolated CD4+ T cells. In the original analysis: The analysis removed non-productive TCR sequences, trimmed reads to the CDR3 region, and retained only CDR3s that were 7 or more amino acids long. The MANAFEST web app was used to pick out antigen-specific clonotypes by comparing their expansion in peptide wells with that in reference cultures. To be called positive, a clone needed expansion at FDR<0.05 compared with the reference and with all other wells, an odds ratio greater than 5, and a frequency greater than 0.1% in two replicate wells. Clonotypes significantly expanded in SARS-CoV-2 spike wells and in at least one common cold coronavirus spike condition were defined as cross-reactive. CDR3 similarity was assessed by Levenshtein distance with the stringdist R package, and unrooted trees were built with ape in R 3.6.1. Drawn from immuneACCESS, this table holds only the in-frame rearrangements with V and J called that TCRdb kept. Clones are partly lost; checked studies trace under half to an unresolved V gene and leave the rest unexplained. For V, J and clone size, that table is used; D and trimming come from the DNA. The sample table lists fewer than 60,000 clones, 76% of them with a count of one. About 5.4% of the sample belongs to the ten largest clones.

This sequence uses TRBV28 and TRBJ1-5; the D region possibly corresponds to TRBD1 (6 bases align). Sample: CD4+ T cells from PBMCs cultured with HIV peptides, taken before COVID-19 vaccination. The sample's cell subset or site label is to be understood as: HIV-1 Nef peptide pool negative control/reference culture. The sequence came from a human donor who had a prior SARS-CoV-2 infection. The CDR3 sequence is CASSLRGASNQPQHF. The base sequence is TGTGCCAGCAGTTTACGGGGGGCTAGCAATCAGCCCCAGCATTTT. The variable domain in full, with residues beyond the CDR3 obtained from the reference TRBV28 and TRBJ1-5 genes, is DVKVTQSSRYLVKRTGEKVFLECVQDMDHENMFWYRQDPGLGLRLIYFSYDVKMKEKGDIPEGYSVSREKKERFSLILESASTNQTSMYLCASSLRGASNQPQHFGDGTRLSIL.